A single sample gave rise to the 20 T cell receptor beta chains below, sequenced in a study of untreated major depressive disorder. Generated by immunoSEQ multiplex PCR, the TCRdb table keeps only in-frame clones and is missing some. The data hold 20,000 to 25,000 clones, with more than 70% observed a single time. The specimen was CD4+ T cells from PBMCs. These receptors all come from a woman aged 25 to 39 in good health.

The chain combines TRBV5-1 with TRBJ2-1, with 8 bases that match TRBD2. With 0 bases clipped from V and 2 bases from J, the junction kept 4 bases outside the gene matches. The CDR3 is made up of 16 amino acids. Germline CDR1 SGHRS, CDR2 YFSETQ. In DNA form, the CDR3 reads TGCGCCAGCAGCTTGGGGACTAGCCCAACCTACAATGAGCAGTTCTTC. Its translation: CASSLGTSPTYNEQFF.

The CDR3, as DNA: TGTGCCAGTAGTATAGCTCCAGGTCAAGAGACCCAGTACTTC. Its translation: CASSIAPGQETQYF. The chain links TRBV19 to TRBJ2-5, with D uncertain. The CDR3 contains 14 residues. Deletions cut 1 base from V and 2 bases from J, with 8 bases between. The V gene's germline CDR1 is LNHDA and CDR2 SQIVND (reference sequence).

The V call is TRBV7-9, the J call TRBJ1-1; D may be TRBD1 (5 bases). Trimming shortened V by 1 base and J by 4 bases, and 10 bases separated the two germline ends. CDR3 length equals 14 residues. Germline V gene lookup returns CDR1 SEHNR and CDR2 FQNEAQ (reference sequence). CDR3 DNA: TGTGCCAGCAGCTTAGATCAGGGCGGCACTGAAGCTTTCTTT. This codes for CASSLDQGGTEAFF.

The CDR3 loop reads CSVEPGDSEAFF. CDR3 nucleotide sequence: TGCAGCGTTGAGCCGGGCGATTCTGAAGCTTTCTTT. The gene calls are TRBV29-1 and TRBJ1-1; D unclear. The V end was cut by 3 bases, the J end by 6 bases, with 11 bases between. The CDR3 is 12 amino acids. Germline lookup yields CDR1 SQVTM and CDR2 ANQGSEA.

V and J are TRBV6-5 and TRBJ1-6; unclear D gene. Trimming left V 2 bases short and J 7 bases short, with 15 bases between. The CDR3 runs 16 residues. Germline V lookup: CDR1 MNHEY, CDR2 SVGAGI. DNA of the CDR3: TGTGCCAGCAGTTACGGGTTTGACGGACGGAATTCACCCCTCCACTTT. Translated: CASSYGFDGRNSPLHF.

The rearrangement links TRBV5-1 to TRBJ2-1; D might be TRBD1 (6 bases). CDR3 length: 13 residues. V was cut by 5 bases and J by 8 bases, with 14 bases left in between. CDR1 and CDR2 from the germline V gene are SGHRS and YFSETQ. Written as DNA, the CDR3 is TGCGCCAGCAGTCTTCAGGGGACCGATGAGCAGTTCTTC. Protein sequence: CASSLQGTDEQFF.

The chain uses TRBV11-2 and TRBJ1-1, with a weak D call TRBD1 (6 bases). This CDR3 is built from 15 residues. The V and J ends lost 5 bases and 5 bases respectively, with 18 bases between them. Germline V gene lookup returns CDR1 SGHAT and CDR2 FQNNGV. CDR3 protein: CASSLRGIQGTEAFF. Here the CDR3 DNA reads TGTGCCAGCAGCCTTAGGGGGATTCAGGGTACTGAAGCTTTCTTT.

On this clone: One junction end does not reproduce the germline sequence, and a read error may be involved. The chain couples TRBV19 to TRBJ2-7, with D possibly TRBD1 on 6 matching bases. The germline gives CDR1 LNHDA, CDR2 SQIVND (reference sequence). The CDR3 loop spans 14 amino acids. The CDR3 nucleotides are TGTGCCAGTAGTATGCGACAGGCCTCCTCCGAGCAGTACTTC. It translates to CASSMRQASSEQYF.

The V and J genes are TRBV25-1 and TRBJ1-4, with TRBD1 matching over 9 bases. V was pared by 3 bases and J by 5 bases, with 7 bases of the junction left unmatched. The CDR3 spans 16 residues. The V gene's germline CDR1 is MGHDK and CDR2 SYGVNS. CDR3 protein: CASSEGRQGGNEKLFF. CDR3 sequence (DNA): TGTGCCAGCAGTGAGGGGAGACAGGGGGGAAATGAAAAACTGTTTTTT.

The chain links TRBV28 to TRBJ2-7; possibly TRBD1 or TRBD2 for D (5 bases each). CDR1 is MDHEN and CDR2 is SYDVKM in the germline V gene. The CDR3 spans 14 residues. Trimming removed 6 bases from V and 3 bases from J, with 15 bases in between. The CDR3 reads CASSPRAGSYEQYF. The CDR3, as DNA: TGTGCCAGCAGCCCCCGGGCAGGGAGCTACGAGCAGTACTTC.

The rearrangement joins TRBV7-2 to TRBJ1-5, with 7 nucleotides matching TRBD1. V trimming: 1 base; J trimming: 9 bases; junction bases outside the gene matches: 9. Germline V lookup: CDR1 SGHTA, CDR2 FQGNSA. This CDR3 spans 15 amino acids. The CDR3 loop reads CASSLEGTASRPQHF. The CDR3 DNA reads TGTGCCAGCAGCTTAGAAGGGACAGCCTCTCGGCCCCAGCATTTT.

This clone was recorded once. This CDR3 is CASSYDLGQPYEQYF. In DNA, the CDR3 is TGTGCCAGCAGTTACGACCTGGGACAGCCATACGAGCAGTACTTC. The genes are TRBV6-6 and TRBJ2-7; the match to TRBD1 covers 7 bases. This CDR3 region has 15 residues. Germline CDR1 and CDR2: MNHNY and SVGAGI (reference sequence). Trimming at V came to 2 bases and at J to 4 bases, leaving 8 bases not matched to a gene.

The chain uses TRBV4-1 and TRBJ1-1; 7 bases agree with TRBD1. After removal of 1 base from V and 1 base from J, the junction contained 6 bases not matched to a gene. The CDR3 runs to 16 residues. The germline V gene has CDR1 MGHRA and CDR2 YSYEKL. Here the CDR3 reads CASSQGQGEGNTEAFF. DNA for the CDR3: TGCGCCAGCAGCCAAGGACAGGGAGAAGGGAACACTGAAGCTTTCTTT.

The chain combines TRBV28 with TRBJ1-2, with TRBD1 matching 8 bases. Germline assignment: CDR1 MDHEN and CDR2 SYDVKM. V lost 6 bases, J lost 2 bases, and 5 bases stayed unmatched. CDR3 length equals 14 residues. The CDR3 nucleotides are TGTGCCAGCAGGAACAGGGGGACAAACTATGGCTACACCTTC. Its translation: CASRNRGTNYGYTF.

In its sample, this clone ranks as large. The rearrangement joins TRBV28 to TRBJ1-1, with D hard to call. The CDR3 runs 12 residues. V was pared by 3 bases and J by 4 bases, with 6 bases between. Germline loops: CDR1 MDHEN, CDR2 SYDVKM. The DNA for the CDR3 is TGTGCCAGCAGTTTGGAGAGCACTGAAGCTTTCTTT. This codes for CASSLESTEAFF.

V gene TRBV27 combines with J gene TRBJ1-1, with D possibly matching TRBD1 (5 bases). The CDR3 has 13 residues. Germline V gene lookup returns CDR1 MNHEY and CDR2 SMNVEV (reference sequence). Trimming took 7 bases from V and 4 from J, leaving 13 bases between them. The CDR3 region has the DNA TGTGCCAGCAAGACAAGCGGGGGCACTGAAGCTTTCTTT. Its protein product is CASKTSGGTEAFF.

The V gene is TRBV28, the J gene TRBJ1-5; D is perhaps TRBD1 (5 bases). Germline V lookup: CDR1 MDHEN, CDR2 SYDVKM. With 5 bases removed from V and 7 bases from J, the gap between germline ends came to 15 bases. The CDR3 spans 14 residues. CDR3 bases: TGTGCCAGCAGTACGGGGGGGGAGGTGCAGCCCCAGCATTTT. Residues: CASSTGGEVQPQHF. Full variable domain (missing parts from reference TRBV28 and TRBJ1-5): DVKVTQSSRYLVKRTGEKVFLECVQDMDHENMFWYRQDPGLGLRLIYFSYDVKMKEKGDIPEGYSVSREKKERFSLILESASTNQTSMYLCASSTGGEVQPQHFGDGTRLSIL.

The table lists this clone with a few counts. The chain links TRBV6-6 to TRBJ2-2, with a weak D call TRBD1 (5 bases). CDR1 is MNHNY, CDR2 SVGAGI, per germline (reference sequence). The length of the CDR3 is 16 residues. V was trimmed by 3 bases and J by 0 bases, leaving 11 bases between them. The CDR3 protein is CASSYRGPSNTGELFF. Here the CDR3 DNA reads TGTGCCAGCAGTTATAGGGGCCCGTCGAACACCGGGGAGCTGTTTTTT.

V usage is TRBV19 and J usage is TRBJ2-3; D not resolved. The CDR3 consists of 12 residues. CDR1 is LNHDA and CDR2 is SQIVND in the germline V gene (reference sequence). V was cut by 0 bases and J by 9 bases, with 7 bases left in between. The CDR3 sequence is CASSIDDLTQYF. Written as DNA, the CDR3 is TGTGCCAGTAGTATAGATGACTTAACGCAGTATTTT.

The rearrangement joins TRBV12-5 to TRBJ1-2; D call uncertain. V gave up 1 base and J gave up 0 bases, with 3 bases separating them. CDR1 and CDR2 from the germline V gene are LGHNT and FRNRAP. CDR3 length equals 13 residues. CDR3 sequence (DNA): TGTGCTAGTGGTTTGGGGTCTAACTATGGCTACACCTTC. It yields the protein CASGLGSNYGYTF.